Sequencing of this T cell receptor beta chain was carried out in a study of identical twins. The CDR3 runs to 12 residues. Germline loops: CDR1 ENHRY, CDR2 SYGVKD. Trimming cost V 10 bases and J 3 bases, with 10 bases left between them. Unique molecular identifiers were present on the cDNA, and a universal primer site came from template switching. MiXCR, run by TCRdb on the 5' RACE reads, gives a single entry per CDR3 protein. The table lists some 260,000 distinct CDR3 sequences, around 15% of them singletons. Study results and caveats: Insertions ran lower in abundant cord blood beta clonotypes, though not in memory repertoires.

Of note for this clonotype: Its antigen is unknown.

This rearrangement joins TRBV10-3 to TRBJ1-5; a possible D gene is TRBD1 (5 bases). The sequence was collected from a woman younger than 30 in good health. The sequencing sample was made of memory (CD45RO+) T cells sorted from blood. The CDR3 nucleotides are TGTGCCAACGGACAAACCAATCAGCCCCAGCATTTT. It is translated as CANGQTNQPQHF.